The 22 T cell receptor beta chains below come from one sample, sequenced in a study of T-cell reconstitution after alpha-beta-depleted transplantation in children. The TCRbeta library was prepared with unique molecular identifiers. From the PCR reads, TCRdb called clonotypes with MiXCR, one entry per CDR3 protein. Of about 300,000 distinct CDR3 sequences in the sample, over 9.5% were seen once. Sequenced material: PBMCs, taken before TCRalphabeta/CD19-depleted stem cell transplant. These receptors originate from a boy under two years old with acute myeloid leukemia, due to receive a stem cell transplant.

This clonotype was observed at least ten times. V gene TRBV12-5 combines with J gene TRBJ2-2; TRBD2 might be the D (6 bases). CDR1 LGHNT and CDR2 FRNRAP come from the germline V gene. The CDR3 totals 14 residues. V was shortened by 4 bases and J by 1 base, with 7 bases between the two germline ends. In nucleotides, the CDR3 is TGTGCTAGTGGTTCCGGGGGGAACACCGGGGAGCTGTTTTTT. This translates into CASGSGGNTGELFF.

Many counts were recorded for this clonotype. CDR3 in DNA: TGCAGCGTTGAAGAGGGGGACAGGGCCCAAGAGACCCAGTACTTC. Amino acids: CSVEEGDRAQETQYF. The J gene is TRBJ2-5, the V gene TRBV29-1, with TRBD1 matching over 9 bases. The CDR3 spans 15 residues. J gave up 1 base and V 0 bases, and 3 bases lay outside the gene matches. The germline CDR1 and CDR2 sequences are SQVTM and ANQGSEA.

The CDR3 protein is CASSPTPWGPSTEAFF. The CDR3 DNA sequence: TGTGCCAGCAGCCCAACTCCATGGGGACCGAGCACTGAAGCTTTCTTT. The rearrangement links TRBV11-3 to TRBJ1-1; possible D gene TRBD1, 5 bases. The CDR3 is 16 amino acids. Germline values: CDR1 SGHNT, CDR2 YENEEA. V was pared by 5 bases and J by 4 bases, with 20 bases between. The whole variable domain, remainder taken from reference TRBV11-3 and TRBJ1-1, is EAGVVQSPRYKIIEKKQPVAFWCNPISGHNTLYWYLQNLGQGPELLIRYENEEAVDDSQLPKDRFSAERLKGVDSTLKIQPAELGDSAVYLCASSPTPWGPSTEAFFGQGTRLTVV.

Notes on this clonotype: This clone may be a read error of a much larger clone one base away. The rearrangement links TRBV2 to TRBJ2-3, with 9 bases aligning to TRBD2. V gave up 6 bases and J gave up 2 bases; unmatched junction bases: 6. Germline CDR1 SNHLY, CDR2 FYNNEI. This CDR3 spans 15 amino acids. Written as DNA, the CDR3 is TGTGCCAGCAGGCCCCGGACTAGCGTCACAGATACGCAGTATTTT. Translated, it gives CASRPRTSVTDTQYF. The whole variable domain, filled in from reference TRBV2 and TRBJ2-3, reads EPEVTQTPSHQVTQMGQEVILRCVPISNHLYFYWYRQILGQKVEFLVSFYNNEISEKSEIFDDQFSVERPDGSNFTLKIRSTKLEDSAMYFCASRPRTSVTDTQYFGPGTRLTVL.

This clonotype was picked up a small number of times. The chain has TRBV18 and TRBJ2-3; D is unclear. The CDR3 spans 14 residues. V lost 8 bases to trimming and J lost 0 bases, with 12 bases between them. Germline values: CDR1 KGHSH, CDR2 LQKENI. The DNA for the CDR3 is TGTGCCAGCACGACACGGCAGAGCACAGATACGCAGTATTTT. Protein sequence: CASTTRQSTDTQYF.

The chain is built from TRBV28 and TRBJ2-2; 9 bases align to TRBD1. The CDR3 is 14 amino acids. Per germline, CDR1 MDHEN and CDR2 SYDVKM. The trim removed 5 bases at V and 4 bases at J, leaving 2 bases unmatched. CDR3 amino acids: CASSMDRGTGELFF. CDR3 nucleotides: TGTGCCAGCAGTATGGACAGGGGCACCGGGGAGCTGTTTTTT.

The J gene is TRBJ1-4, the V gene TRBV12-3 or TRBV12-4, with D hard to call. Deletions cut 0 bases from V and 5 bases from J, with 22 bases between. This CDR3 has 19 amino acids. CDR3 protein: CASSLARDRPGPENEKLFF. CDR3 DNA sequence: TGTGCCAGCAGTTTAGCGCGTGACCGGCCTGGCCCCGAAAATGAAAAACTGTTTTTT.

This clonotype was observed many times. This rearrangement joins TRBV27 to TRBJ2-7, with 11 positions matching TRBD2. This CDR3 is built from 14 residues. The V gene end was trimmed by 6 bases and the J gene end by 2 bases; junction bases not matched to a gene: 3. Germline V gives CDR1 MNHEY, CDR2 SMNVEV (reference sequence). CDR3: CASRGTSGPYEQYF. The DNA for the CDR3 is TGTGCCAGCAGAGGGACTAGCGGCCCCTACGAGCAGTACTTC.

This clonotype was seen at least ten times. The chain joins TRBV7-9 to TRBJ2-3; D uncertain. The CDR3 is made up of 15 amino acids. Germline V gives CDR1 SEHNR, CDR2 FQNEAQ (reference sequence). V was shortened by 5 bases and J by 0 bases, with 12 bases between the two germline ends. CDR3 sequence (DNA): TGTGCCAGCAGCCCTATCGATTTGAGCACAGATACGCAGTATTTT. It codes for CASSPIDLSTDTQYF.

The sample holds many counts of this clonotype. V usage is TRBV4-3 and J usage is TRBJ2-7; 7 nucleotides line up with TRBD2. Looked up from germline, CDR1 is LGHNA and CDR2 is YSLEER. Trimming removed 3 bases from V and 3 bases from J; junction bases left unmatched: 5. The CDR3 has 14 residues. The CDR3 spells CASSQAGGSYEQYF. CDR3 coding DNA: TGCGCCAGCAGCCAGGCGGGCGGGAGCTACGAGCAGTACTTC.

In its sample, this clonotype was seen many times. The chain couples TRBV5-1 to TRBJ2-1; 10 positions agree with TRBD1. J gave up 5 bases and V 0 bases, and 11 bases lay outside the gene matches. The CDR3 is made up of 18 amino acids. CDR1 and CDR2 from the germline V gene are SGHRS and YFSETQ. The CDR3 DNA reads TGCGCCAGCAGCTTGGCCGTACGACAGGGGGCGCGACACAATGAGCAGTTCTTC. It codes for CASSLAVRQGARHNEQFF.

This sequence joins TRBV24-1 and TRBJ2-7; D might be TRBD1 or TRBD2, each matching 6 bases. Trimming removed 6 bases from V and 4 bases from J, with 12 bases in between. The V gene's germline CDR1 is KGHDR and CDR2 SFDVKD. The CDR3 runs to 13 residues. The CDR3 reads CATSRGASYEQYF. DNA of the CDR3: TGTGCCACCAGTAGGGGGGCCTCTTACGAGCAGTACTTC.

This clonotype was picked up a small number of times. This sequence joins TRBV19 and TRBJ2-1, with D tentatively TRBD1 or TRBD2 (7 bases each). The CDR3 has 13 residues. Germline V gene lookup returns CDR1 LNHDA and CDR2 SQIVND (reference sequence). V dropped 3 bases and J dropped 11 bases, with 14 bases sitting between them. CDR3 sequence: CASSIGGTVKQFF. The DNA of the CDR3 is TGTGCCAGTAGTATCGGGGGGACAGTTAAGCAGTTCTTC. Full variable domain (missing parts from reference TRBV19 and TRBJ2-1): DGGITQSPKYLFRKEGQNVTLSCEQNLNHDAMYWYRQDPGQGLRLIYYSQIVNDFQKGDIAEGYSVSREKKESFPLTVTSAQKNPTAFYLCASSIGGTVKQFFGPGTRLTVL.

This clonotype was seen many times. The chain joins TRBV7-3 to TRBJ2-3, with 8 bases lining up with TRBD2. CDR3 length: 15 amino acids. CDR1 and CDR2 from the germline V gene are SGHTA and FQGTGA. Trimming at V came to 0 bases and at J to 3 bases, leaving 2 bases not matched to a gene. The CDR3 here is CASSLTREGTDTQYF. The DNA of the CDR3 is TGTGCCAGCAGCTTAACACGGGAGGGTACAGATACGCAGTATTTT.

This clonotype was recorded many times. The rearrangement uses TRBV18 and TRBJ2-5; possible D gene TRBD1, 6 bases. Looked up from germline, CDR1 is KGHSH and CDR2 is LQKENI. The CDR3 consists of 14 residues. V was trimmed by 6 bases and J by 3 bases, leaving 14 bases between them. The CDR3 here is CASSTGIGEETQYF. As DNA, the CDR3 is TGTGCCAGCTCTACAGGGATTGGGGAAGAGACCCAGTACTTC.

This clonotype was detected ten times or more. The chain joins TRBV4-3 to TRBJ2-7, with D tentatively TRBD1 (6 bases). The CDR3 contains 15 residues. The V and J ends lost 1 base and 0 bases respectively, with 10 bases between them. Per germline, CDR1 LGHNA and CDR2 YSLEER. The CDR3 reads CASSQGTAPSYEQYF. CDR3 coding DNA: TGCGCCAGCAGCCAAGGGACAGCCCCCTCCTACGAGCAGTACTTC.

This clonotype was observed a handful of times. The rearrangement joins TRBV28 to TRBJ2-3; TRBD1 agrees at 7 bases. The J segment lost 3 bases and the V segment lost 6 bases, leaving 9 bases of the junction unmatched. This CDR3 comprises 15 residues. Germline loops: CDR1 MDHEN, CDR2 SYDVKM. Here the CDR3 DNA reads TGTGCCAGCAGCCCGACAGGGAGAGGGACAGATACGCAGTATTTT. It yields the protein CASSPTGRGTDTQYF.

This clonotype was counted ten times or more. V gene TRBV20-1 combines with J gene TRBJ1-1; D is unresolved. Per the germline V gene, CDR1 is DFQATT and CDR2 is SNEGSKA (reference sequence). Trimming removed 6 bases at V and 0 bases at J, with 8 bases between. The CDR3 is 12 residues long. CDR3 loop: CSASAMNTEAFF. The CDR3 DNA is TGCAGTGCGTCAGCGATGAACACTGAAGCTTTCTTT.

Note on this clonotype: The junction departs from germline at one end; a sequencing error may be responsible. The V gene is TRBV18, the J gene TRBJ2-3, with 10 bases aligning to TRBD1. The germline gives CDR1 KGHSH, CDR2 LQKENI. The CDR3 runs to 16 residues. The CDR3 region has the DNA TGTGCCAGCTCCGGGACAGGGGTTCGAAGCACAGATACGCTGTATTTT. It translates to CASSGTGVRSTDTLYF. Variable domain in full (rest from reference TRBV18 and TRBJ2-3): NAGVMQNPRHLVRRRGQEARLRCSPMKGHSHVYWYRQLPEEGLKFMVYLQKENIIDESGMPKERFSAEFPKEGPSILRIQQVVRGDSAAYFCASSGTGVRSTDTLYFGPGTRLTVL.

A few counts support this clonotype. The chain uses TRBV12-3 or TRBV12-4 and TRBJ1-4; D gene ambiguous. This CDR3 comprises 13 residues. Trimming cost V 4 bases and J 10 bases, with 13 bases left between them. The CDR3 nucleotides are TGTGCCAGCAGTTCCCCGGTTAAGTCAAAACTGTTTTTT. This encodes CASSSPVKSKLFF.

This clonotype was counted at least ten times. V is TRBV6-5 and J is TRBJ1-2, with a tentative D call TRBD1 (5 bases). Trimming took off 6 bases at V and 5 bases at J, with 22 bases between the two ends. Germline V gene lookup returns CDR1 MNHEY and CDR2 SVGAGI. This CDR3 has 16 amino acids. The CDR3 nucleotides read TGTGCCAGCAGCCTAAGGACCGGGACGGGATCATATGGCTACACCTTC. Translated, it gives CASSLRTGTGSYGYTF.

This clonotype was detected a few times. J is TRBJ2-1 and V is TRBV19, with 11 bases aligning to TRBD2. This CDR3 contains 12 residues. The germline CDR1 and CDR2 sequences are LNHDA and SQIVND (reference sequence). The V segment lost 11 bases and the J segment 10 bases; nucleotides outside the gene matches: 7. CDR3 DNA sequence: TGTGCCGTCACTAGCGGGGGCAGGGAGCAGTTCTTC. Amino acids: CAVTSGGREQFF.